This T cell receptor beta chain was captured in a study of Graves' ophthalmopathy and Graves' hyperthyroidism. The trim removed 6 bases at V and 0 bases at J, leaving 6 bases unmatched. Germline V CDR1 and CDR2: SEHNR, FQNEAQ (reference sequence). CDR3 size: 15 residues. Study findings and constraints: The blood repertoire also included most expanded thyroid clonotypes above 0.001 frequency.

RNA transcripts served as template for amplifying TCR beta CDR3 sequences. Investigators did first-round RT-PCR with HTBI primers, then second-round multiplex PCR. TCRdb called the multiplex PCR reads again in MiXCR, with one record for every CDR3 protein. The sample consists of about 1.1 million distinct CDR3 sequences, about two fifths of them appearing once. This clonotype has a count of ten or more. Its antigen is still unknown. Sequenced material: peripheral blood or thyroid tissue (not recorded which). The chain uses TRBV7-9 and TRBJ2-7, with 9 bases fitting TRBD1. This clonotype was sampled from an adult man with Graves' hyperthyroidism. CDR3 in amino acids: CASSLEGQGSYEQYF. As DNA, the CDR3 is TGTGCCAGCAGTTTGGAGGGACAGGGCTCCTACGAGCAGTACTTC.